The 8 T cell receptor beta chains below were found in one sample sequenced in a study of cytomegalovirus exposure and HLA in healthy donors. PCR employed 60 Vbeta and 13 Jbeta primers. Here immunoSEQ multiplex PCR was the method, and the copy in TCRdb shows in-frame clones only, minus some. The sample comprises approximately 77,000 clones, around 66% of which are singletons, and roughly 4.4% rests with the top ten. Sequenced sample: PBMCs. The origin of the receptors is a man aged 55-75 years in good health and CMV-seropositive.

V usage is TRBV9 and J usage is TRBJ2-1, with TRBD1 identical over 8 bases. The ends lost 2 bases at V and 8 bases at J; junction bases unmatched: 9. The CDR3 covers 15 residues. CDR1 and CDR2 (germline): SGDLS, YYNGEE. The CDR3 DNA reads as TGTGCCAGCAGCGTTAGGGGACAGGCGCCTTATGAGCAGTTCTTC. Its protein is CASSVRGQAPYEQFF.

The J gene is TRBJ1-2, the V gene TRBV19; 9 bases are shared with TRBD1. This CDR3 is 17 amino acids long. V shed 9 bases and J 5 bases; nucleotides not matched to a gene: 19. CDR1 is LNHDA, CDR2 SQIVND, per germline (reference sequence). The CDR3 bases are TGTGCCAGCTCCTACTTACTACCGGGACAGGGCATATATGGCTACACCTTC. Amino acids: CASSYLLPGQGIYGYTF.

This rearrangement joins TRBV29-1 to TRBJ2-2, with D tentatively TRBD2 (6 bases). This CDR3 region has 12 residues. The V end lost 4 bases, the J end lost 7 bases, and 10 bases lay between the germline ends. The germline V gene has CDR1 SQVTM and CDR2 ANQGSEA. This chain's CDR3 is CSVGWGDGELFF. CDR3 coding DNA: TGCAGCGTTGGATGGGGGGACGGGGAGCTGTTTTTT.

The V and J genes are TRBV6-6 and TRBJ2-5; 9 bases agree with TRBD1. The DNA end favors TRBJ2-7, so the J call may be wrong. This CDR3 is built from 16 residues. Per germline, CDR1 MNHNY and CDR2 SVGAGI (reference sequence). CDR3 region: CASSYQHRGLTYEQYF. In DNA, the CDR3 is TGTGCCAGCAGTTACCAACACAGGGGGCTGACCTACGAGCAGTACTTC.

The chain uses TRBV19 and TRBJ2-1; 8 bases line up with TRBD2. The germline gives CDR1 LNHDA, CDR2 SQIVND (reference sequence). With 6 bases clipped from V and 7 bases from J, the junction kept 11 bases outside the gene matches. The CDR3 has 15 residues. For the CDR3, the DNA is TGTGCCAGTAGCAGGGGACTAGGGCTTACTAATGAGCAGTTCTTC. Its translation: CASSRGLGLTNEQFF.

The chain has TRBV4-1 and TRBJ2-7; TRBD2 matches 16 bases. Unmatched junction bases numbered 11, after V lost 1 base and J lost 2 bases. This CDR3 is built from 20 residues. Germline V gene data show CDR1 as MGHRA and CDR2 as YSYEKL. The DNA of the CDR3 is TGCGCCAGCAGCCAAGGGAAAGGGACTAGCGGGAGGGCCGCAACCTACGAGCAGTACTTC. Its translation is CASSQGKGTSGRAATYEQYF.

The J gene is TRBJ1-5, the V gene TRBV19, with 7 positions matching TRBD1. Per germline, CDR1 LNHDA and CDR2 SQIVND (reference sequence). With V trimmed by 7 bases and J by 7 bases, 16 bases remained unmatched. This CDR3 has 16 amino acids. The CDR3 is CASTPGARAGGQPQHF. The DNA of the CDR3 is TGTGCCAGTACCCCGGGGGCGCGGGCAGGGGGACAGCCCCAGCATTTT.

The chain combines TRBV6-6 with TRBJ1-5, with a possible D match to TRBD1 (5 bases). This CDR3 spans 16 amino acids. Germline V gene data show CDR1 as MNHNY and CDR2 as SVGAGI (reference sequence). V lost 4 bases and J 9 bases, leaving 22 bases between the germline ends. The CDR3 protein is CASSSAGDGGYLPQHF. The CDR3 DNA sequence: TGTGCCAGCAGTTCCGCGGGGGACGGGGGTTATCTGCCCCAGCATTTT.